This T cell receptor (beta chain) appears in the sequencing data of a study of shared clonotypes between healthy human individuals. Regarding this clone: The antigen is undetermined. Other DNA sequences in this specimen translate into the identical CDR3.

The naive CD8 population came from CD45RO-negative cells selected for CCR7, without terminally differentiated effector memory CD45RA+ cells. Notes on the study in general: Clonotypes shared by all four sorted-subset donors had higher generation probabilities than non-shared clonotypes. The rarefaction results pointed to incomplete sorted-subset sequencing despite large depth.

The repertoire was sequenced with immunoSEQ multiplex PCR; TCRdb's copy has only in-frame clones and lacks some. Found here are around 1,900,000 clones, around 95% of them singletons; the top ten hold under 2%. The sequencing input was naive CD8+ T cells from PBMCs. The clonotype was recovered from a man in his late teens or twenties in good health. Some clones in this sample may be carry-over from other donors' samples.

Here the CDR3 DNA reads TGTGCCAGCAGTTTACGGCAGGGGTCTAACGAGCAGTACTTC. This gives the protein CASSLRQGSNEQYF. The rearrangement joins TRBV27 to TRBJ2-7, with a weak D call TRBD1 (6 bases). Germline CDR1 MNHEY, CDR2 SMNVEV (reference sequence). CDR3 length: 14 residues. Trimming removed 2 bases at V and 5 bases at J, with 13 bases between.